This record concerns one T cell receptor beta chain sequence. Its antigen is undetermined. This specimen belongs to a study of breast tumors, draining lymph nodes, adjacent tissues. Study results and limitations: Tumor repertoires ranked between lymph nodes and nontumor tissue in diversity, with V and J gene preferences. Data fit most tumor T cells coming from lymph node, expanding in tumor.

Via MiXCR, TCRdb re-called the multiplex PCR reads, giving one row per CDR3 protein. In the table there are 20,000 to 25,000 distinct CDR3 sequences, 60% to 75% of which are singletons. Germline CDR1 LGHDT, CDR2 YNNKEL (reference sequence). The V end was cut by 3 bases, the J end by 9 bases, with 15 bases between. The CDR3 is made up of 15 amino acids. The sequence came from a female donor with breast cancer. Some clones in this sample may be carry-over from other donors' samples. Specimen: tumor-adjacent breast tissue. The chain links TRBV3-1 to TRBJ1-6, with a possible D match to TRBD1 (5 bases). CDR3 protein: CASSQGQGSSSPLHF. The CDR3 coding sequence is TGTGCCAGCAGCCAGGGGCAGGGTAGCAGTTCACCCCTCCACTTT.